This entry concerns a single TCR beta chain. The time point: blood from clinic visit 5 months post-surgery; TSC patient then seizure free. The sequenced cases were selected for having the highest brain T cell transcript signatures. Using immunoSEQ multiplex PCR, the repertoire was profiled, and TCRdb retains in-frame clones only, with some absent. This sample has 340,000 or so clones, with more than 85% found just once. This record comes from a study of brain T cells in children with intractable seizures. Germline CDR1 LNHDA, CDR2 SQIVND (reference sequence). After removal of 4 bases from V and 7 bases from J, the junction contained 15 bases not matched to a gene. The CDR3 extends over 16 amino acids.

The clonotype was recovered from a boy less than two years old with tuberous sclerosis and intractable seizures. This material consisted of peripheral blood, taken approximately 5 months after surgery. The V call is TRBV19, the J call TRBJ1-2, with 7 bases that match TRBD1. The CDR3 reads CASSSQRQGPSIGYTF. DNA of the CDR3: TGTGCCAGTAGTAGTCAACGACAGGGCCCTTCGATTGGCTACACCTTC.